This TCR beta chain was sequenced in a study of shared clonotypes between healthy human individuals. Study summary: There were three CD4 naive, three CD4 memory, two CD8 naive and one CD8 memory plates per donor.

Study observations and caveats: Exclusively blood specimens were collected; tissue repertoires likely differ.

The CDR3 contains 14 residues. V shed 4 bases and J shed 9 bases, with 16 bases lying between them. Germline V CDR1 and CDR2: MDHEN, SYDVKM. Note on this clone: Its antigen remains unidentified.

Only in-frame clones appear in the TCRdb table, and some are missing; sequencing was by immunoSEQ multiplex PCR. Of about 680,000 clones listed, around three quarters are singletons. What was sequenced was memory CD4+ T cells sorted from blood. Subset here: CD45RA-negative fraction. The receptor was isolated from a woman aged 25 to 39 in good health. The chain couples TRBV28 to TRBJ2-1; D tentatively fits TRBD1 or TRBD2 (5 bases each). CDR3 residues: CASSSRGLGSEQFF. The CDR3 nucleotides read TGTGCCAGCAGTTCTCGGGGCTTAGGTAGTGAGCAGTTCTTC.